This TCR beta chain was recorded in a study of T cell repertoires in cytomegalovirus infection (dated by TCRdb to the late 2010s). Context from the whole study: Because public TCR beta signatures pointed to carriage of CMV infection together with the matching HLA type, the HLA type of each donor mattered for the analysis. Points the paper makes about the study in general: Carriers of CMV infection plus the relevant HLA type were discriminated by the cumulative frequency of public TCR beta family members in the study cohort and in an independent roughly 400-donor cohort. In the ex vivo response, HLA-C-restricted CMV-specific TCR beta clonotypes were dominant, and in two of eight donors the single most frequent clonotype came from this HLA-C-restricted group.

The sample was run on an Illumina HiSeq 1500. TCRdb reworked the public reads: Q25 trimming with fastp, MiXCR clone assembly, productive beta chains retained. Identical CDR3 proteins give one entry, which carries the most common genes and DNA. The sample table holds around 290,000 distinct CDR3 sequences, of which 20% to 30% were seen once. Of the sample, about 14% is held by the ten largest clones. Details on this clonotype: Its binding antigen is unknown. The input lacks base qualities; no much larger clone sits a single base away.

The CDR3 numbers 16 residues from cysteine through phenylalanine. Just the 48-base CDR3 DNA is kept, in frame starting at base 1. Trimming accounts for 2 bases at V and 10 bases at J, while the number of junction bases matched to no gene is 9. CDR1 and CDR2 are read off the germline V gene as SNHLY and FYNNEI. Sequenced input: PBMCs. The rearranged segments are TRBV2 and TRBJ1-6; 9 bases in the middle match TRBD1. The receptor was derived from a human donor in good health (CMV status not recorded). Some clones in this sample may be carry-over from other donors' samples. The CDR3 amino acid sequence is: CASSEYRTGAGSPLHF. The nucleotides are TGTGCCAGCAGTGAATACCGGACAGGGGCCGGCTCACCCCTCCACTTT.